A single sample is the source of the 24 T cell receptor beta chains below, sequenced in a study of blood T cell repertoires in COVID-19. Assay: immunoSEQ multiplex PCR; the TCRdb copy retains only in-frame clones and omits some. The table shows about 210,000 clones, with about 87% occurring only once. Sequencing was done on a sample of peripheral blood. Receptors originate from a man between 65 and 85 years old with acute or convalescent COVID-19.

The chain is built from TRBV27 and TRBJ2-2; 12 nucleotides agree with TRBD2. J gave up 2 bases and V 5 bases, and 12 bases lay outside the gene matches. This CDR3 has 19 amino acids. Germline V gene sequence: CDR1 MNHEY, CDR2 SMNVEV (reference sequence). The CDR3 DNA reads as TGTGCCAGCAGTACTCAGACTAGCGGGAGCTTCTATAACACCGGGGAGCTGTTTTTT. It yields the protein CASSTQTSGSFYNTGELFF.

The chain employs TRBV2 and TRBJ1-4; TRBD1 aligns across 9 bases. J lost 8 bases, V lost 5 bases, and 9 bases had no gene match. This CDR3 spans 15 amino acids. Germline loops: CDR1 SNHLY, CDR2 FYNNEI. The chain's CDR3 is CASSSAGTGMEKLFF. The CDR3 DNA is TGTGCCAGCAGTTCCGCCGGGACAGGGATGGAAAAACTGTTTTTT.

The CDR3 sequence: CASSYGGTGGQPQHF. The CDR3 bases are TGTGCCAGCAGTTATGGTGGGACAGGGGGACAGCCCCAGCATTTT. The chain carries TRBV6-2 or TRBV6-3 and TRBJ1-5; TRBD1 agrees at 11 bases. CDR3 length equals 15 residues. The germline V gene has CDR1 MNHEY and CDR2 SVGEGT. V shed 3 bases and J 7 bases; nucleotides not matched to a gene: 5.

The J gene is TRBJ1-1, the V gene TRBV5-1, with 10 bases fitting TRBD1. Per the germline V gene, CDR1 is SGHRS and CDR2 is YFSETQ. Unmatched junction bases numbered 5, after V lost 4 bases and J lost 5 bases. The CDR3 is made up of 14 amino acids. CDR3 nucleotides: TGCGCCAGCAGCGACAGGACAGGGGGAACTGAAGCTTTCTTT. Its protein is CASSDRTGGTEAFF.

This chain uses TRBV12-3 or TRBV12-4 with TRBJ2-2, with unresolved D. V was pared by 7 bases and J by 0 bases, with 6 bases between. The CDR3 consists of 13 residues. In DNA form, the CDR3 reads TGTGCCAGCATTCCGGCGAACACCGGGGAGCTGTTTTTT. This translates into CASIPANTGELFF.

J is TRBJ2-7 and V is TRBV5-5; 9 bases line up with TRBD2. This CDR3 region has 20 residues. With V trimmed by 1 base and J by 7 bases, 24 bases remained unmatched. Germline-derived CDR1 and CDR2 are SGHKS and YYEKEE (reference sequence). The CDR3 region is CASSLKLELGLAKWLREQYF. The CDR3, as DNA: TGTGCCAGCAGCTTGAAACTGGAGTTGGGACTAGCAAAATGGTTGAGGGAGCAGTACTTC.

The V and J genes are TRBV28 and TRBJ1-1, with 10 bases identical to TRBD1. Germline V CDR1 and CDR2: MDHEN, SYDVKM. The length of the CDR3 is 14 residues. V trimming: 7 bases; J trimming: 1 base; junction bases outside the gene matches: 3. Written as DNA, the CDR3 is TGTGCCAGCACCCGGGACAGGGGGAACACTGAAGCTTTCTTT. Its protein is CASTRDRGNTEAFF.

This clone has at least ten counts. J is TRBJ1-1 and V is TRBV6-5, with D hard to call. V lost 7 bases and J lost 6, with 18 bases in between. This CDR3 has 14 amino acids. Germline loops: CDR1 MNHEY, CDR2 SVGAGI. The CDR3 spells CASKRPGMGSEAFF. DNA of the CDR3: TGTGCCAGCAAGAGACCGGGGATGGGTTCTGAAGCTTTCTTT.

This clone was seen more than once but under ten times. The CDR3 bases are TGTGCCAGCAGCTTGGGATATCGTAGGGACAGGGTATTGGAGACCCAGTACTTC. Protein: CASSLGYRRDRVLETQYF. The V gene is TRBV5-4, the J gene TRBJ2-5; TRBD1 agrees at 9 bases. The J segment lost 5 bases and the V segment lost 0 bases, leaving 14 bases of the junction unmatched. Germline loops: CDR1 SGHNT, CDR2 YYREEE (reference sequence). This CDR3 comprises 18 residues.

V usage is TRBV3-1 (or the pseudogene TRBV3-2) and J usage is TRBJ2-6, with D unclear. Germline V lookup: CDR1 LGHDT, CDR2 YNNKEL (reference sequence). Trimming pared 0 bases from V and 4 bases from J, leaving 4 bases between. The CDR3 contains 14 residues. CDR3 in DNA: TGTGCCAGCAGCCAAGATGCGGGGGCCAACGTCCTGACTTTC. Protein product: CASSQDAGANVLTF.

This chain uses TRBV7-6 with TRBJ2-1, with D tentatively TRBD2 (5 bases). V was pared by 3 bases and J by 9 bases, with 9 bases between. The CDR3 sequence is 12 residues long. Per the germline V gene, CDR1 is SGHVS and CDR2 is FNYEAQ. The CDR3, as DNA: TGTGCCAGCAGCTTTACCCGGGGTGAGCAGTTCTTC. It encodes CASSFTRGEQFF.

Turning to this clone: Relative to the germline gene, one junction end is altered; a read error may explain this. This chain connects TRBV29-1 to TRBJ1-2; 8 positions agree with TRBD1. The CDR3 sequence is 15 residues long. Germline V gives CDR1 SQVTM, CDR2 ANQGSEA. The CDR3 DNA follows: TGCAGCGCTGAACCCCAACAGGGGGGAAACTATGGCTACACCTTC. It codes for CSAEPQQGGNYGYTF.

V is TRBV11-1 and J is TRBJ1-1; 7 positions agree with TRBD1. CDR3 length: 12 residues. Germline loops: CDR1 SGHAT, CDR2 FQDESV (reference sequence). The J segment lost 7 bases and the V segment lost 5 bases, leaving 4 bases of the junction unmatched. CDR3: CASSHRGREAFF. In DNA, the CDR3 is TGTGCCAGCAGCCACAGGGGACGTGAAGCTTTCTTT.

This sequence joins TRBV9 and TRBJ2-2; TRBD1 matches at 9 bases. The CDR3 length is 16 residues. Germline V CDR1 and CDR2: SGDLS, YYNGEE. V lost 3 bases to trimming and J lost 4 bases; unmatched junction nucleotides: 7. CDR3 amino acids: CASSASGTGFTGELFF. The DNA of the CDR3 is TGTGCCAGCAGCGCGTCCGGGACAGGGTTCACCGGGGAGCTGTTTTTT. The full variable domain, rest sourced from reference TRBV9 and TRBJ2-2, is DSGVTQTPKHLITATGQRVTLRCSPRSGDLSVYWYQQSLDQGLQFLIQYYNGEERAKGNILERFSAQQFPDLHSELNLSSLELGDSALYFCASSASGTGFTGELFFGEGSRLTVL.

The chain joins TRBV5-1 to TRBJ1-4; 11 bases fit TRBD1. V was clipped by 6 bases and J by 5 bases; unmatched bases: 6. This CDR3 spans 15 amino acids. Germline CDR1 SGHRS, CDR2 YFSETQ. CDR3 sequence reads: CASKQGQGENEKLFF. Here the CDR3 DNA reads TGCGCCAGCAAGCAGGGACAGGGGGAGAATGAAAAACTGTTTTTT.

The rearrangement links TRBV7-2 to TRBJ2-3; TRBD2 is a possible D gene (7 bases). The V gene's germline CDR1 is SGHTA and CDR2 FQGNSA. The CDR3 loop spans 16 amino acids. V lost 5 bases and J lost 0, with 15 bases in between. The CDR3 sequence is CASSPWGGESTDTQYF. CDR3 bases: TGTGCCAGCAGCCCTTGGGGGGGCGAAAGCACAGATACGCAGTATTTT.

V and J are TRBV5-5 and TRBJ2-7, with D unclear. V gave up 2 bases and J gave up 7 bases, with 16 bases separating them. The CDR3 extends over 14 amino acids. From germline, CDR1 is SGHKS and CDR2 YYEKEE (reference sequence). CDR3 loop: CASSFKTHNGEQYF. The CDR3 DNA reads TGTGCCAGCAGCTTTAAGACTCATAACGGAGAGCAGTACTTC.

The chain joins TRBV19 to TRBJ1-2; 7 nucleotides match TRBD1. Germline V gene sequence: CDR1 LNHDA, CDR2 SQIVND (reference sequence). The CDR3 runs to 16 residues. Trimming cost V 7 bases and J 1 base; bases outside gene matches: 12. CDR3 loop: CASTIRKGAGNYGYTF. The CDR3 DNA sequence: TGTGCCAGTACCATCCGAAAGGGGGCGGGTAACTATGGCTACACCTTC.

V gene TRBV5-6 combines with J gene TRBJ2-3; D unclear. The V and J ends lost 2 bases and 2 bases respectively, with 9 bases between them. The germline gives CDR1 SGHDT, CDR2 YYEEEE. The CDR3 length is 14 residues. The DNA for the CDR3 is TGTGCCAGCAGCTTTGGCCCGATCACAGATACGCAGTATTTT. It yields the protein CASSFGPITDTQYF.

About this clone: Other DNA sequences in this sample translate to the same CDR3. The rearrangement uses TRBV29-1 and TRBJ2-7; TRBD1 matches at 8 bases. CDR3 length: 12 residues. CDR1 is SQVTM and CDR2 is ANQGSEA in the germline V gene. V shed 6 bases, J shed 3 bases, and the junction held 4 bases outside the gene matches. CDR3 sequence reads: CSVGQGFYEQYF. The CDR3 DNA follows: TGCAGCGTAGGACAGGGATTCTACGAGCAGTACTTC.

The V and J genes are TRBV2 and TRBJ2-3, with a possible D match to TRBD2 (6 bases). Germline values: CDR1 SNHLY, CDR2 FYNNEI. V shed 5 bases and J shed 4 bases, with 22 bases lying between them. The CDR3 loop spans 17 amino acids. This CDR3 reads CASSTPGLRFVPDTQYF. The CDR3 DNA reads TGTGCCAGCAGTACCCCGGGACTGCGTTTTGTCCCAGATACGCAGTATTTT.

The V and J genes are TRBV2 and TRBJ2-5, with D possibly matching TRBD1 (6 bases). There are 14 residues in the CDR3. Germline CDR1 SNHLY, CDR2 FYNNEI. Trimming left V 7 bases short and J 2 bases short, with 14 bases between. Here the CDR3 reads CASTVKGVQETQYF. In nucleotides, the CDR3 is TGTGCCAGCACGGTGAAGGGGGTACAAGAGACCCAGTACTTC.

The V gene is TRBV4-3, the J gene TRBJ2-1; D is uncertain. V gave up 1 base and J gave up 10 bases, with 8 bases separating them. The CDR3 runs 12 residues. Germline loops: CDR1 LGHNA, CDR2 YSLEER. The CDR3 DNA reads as TGCGCCAGCAGCCAAGGGTCGCGAGAGCAGTTCTTC. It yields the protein CASSQGSREQFF.

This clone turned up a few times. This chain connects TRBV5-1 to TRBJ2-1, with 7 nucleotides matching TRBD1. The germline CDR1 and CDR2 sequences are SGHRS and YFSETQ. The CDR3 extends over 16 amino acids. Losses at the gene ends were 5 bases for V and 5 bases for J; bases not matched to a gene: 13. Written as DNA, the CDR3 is TGCGCCAGCAGTTTTGGAACGACAGGGTTCGACAATGAGCAGTTCTTC. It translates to CASSFGTTGFDNEQFF.